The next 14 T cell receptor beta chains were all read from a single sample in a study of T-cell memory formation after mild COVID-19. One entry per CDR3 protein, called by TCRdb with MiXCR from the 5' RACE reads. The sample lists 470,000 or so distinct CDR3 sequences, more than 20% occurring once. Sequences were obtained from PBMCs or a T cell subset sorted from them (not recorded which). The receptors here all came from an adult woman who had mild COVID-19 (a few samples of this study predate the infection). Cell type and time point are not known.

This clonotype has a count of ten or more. CDR3 sequence (DNA): TGTGCCAGCTCACCTAACGGGGCGGATGAGCAGTTCTTC. Its translation: CASSPNGADEQFF. The gene calls are TRBV18 and TRBJ2-1; D may correspond to TRBD1 or TRBD2 (5 bases each). CDR1 and CDR2 (germline): KGHSH, LQKENI. CDR3 length: 13 residues. V dropped 3 bases and J dropped 8 bases, with 11 bases sitting between them.

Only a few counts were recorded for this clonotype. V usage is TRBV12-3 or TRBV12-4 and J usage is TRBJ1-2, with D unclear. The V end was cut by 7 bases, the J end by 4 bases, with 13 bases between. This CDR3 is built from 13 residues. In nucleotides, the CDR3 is TGTGCCAGCACCCGAGGCGAAGGCTATGGCTACACCTTC. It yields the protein CASTRGEGYGYTF.

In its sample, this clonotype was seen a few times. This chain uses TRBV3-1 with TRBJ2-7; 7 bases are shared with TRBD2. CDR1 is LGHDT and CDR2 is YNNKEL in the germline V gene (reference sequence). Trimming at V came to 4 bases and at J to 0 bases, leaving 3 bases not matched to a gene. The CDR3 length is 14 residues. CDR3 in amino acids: CASSRTSVSYEQYF. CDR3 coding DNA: TGTGCCAGCAGCCGAACTAGCGTCTCCTACGAGCAGTACTTC.

The CDR3 spells CASSQVGIWANVLTF. As DNA, the CDR3 is TGTGCCAGCAGCCAAGTCGGGATCTGGGCCAACGTCCTGACTTTC. The chain recombines TRBV4-2 with TRBJ2-6; the D gene is possibly TRBD2 (5 bases). The CDR3 spans 15 residues. Trimming removed 1 base at V and 5 bases at J, with 9 bases between. CDR1 is LGHNA, CDR2 YNFKEQ, per germline.

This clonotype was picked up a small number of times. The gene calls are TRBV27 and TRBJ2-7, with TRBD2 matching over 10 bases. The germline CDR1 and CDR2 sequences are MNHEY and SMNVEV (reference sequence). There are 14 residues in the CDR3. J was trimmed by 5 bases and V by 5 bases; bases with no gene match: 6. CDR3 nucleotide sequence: TGTGCCAGCAGTACTAGCGGGATTCCGGACGAGCAGTACTTC. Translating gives CASSTSGIPDEQYF.

The CDR3 spells CASSIGGNYEQYF. In nucleotides, the CDR3 is TGTGCCAGTAGTATTGGGGGAAACTACGAGCAGTACTTC. The genes are TRBV19 and TRBJ2-7, with D tentatively TRBD1 or TRBD2 (5 bases each). V was shortened by 3 bases and J by 3 bases, with 9 bases between the two germline ends. Germline CDR1 and CDR2: LNHDA and SQIVND (reference sequence). CDR3 length equals 13 residues.

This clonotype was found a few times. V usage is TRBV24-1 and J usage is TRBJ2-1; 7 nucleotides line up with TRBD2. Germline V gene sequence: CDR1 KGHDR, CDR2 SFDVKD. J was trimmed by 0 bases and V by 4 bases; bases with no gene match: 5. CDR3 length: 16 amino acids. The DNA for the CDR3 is TGTGCCACCAGTGAGGCTAGCGGCAGCTCCTACAATGAGCAGTTCTTC. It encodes CATSEASGSSYNEQFF.

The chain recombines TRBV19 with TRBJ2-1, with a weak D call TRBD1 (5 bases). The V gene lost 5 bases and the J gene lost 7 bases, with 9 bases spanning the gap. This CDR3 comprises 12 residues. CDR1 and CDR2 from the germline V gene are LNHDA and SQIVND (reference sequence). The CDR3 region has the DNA TGTGCCAGTAGTTTCAACAGGAATGAGCAGTTCTTC. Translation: CASSFNRNEQFF.

The CDR3 sequence: CASLRGTGSTDTQYF. DNA of the CDR3: TGTGCCAGCCTAAGAGGGACAGGAAGCACAGATACGCAGTATTTT. The rearrangement uses TRBV12-3 or TRBV12-4 and TRBJ2-3; 8 nucleotides line up with TRBD1. With 8 bases clipped from V and 0 bases from J, the junction kept 7 bases outside the gene matches. The CDR3 length is 15 residues.

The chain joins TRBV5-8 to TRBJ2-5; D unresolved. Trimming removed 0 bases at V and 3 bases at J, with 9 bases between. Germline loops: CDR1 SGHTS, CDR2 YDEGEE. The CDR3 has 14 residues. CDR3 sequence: CASSLDLFKETQYF. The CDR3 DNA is TGTGCCAGCAGCTTGGATCTCTTTAAAGAGACCCAGTACTTC.

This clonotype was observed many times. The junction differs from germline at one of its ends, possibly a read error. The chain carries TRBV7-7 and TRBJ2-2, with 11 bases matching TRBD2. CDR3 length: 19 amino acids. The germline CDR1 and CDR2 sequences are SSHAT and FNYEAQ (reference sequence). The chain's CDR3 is CASSLLTSGMTRDTGELFF. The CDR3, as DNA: TGTGCTAGCAGCTTACTGACTAGCGGGATGACGAGGGACACCGGGGAGCTGTTTTTT.

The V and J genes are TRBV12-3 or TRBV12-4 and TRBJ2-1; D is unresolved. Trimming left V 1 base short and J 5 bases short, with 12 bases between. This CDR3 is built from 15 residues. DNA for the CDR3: TGTGCCAGCAGTTTAGGTACCAGCGCCCACAATGAGCAGTTCTTC. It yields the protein CASSLGTSAHNEQFF.

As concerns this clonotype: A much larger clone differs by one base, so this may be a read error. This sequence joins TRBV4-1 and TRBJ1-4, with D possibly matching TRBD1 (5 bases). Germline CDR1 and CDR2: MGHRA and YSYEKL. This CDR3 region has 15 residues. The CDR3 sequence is CARSQGYGGNEKLFF. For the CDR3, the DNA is TGCGCCAGAAGCCAAGGGTACGGGGGTAATGAAAAACTGTTTTTT.

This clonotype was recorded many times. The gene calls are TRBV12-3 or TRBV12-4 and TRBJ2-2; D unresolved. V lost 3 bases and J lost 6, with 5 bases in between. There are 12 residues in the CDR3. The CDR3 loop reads CASSFGSGELFF. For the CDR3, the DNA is TGTGCCAGCAGTTTCGGTTCCGGGGAGCTGTTTTTT.